The source of this T cell receptor (beta chain) is a study of CD8 T cells in Susac syndrome. The CDR3 is made up of 14 amino acids. V was pared by 8 bases and J by 0 bases, with 5 bases of the junction left unmatched. Germline CDR1 SNHLY, CDR2 FYNNEI. Random hexamers were used to reverse transcribe the RNA input (about 0.45 to 1 ug). MiXCR, run by TCRdb on the immunoSEQ multiplex PCR reads, gives a single entry per CDR3 protein. The table includes 75,000 to 95,000 distinct CDR3 sequences, about 96% detected once. Remarks on this clonotype: Its specificity is unknown.

CD8+ and CD4+ T cells circulating in blood were sequenced for TCR beta. Overall study results and limits: In total CD8+ repertoires, roughly 16 Susac-specific public clones were detected, and CD8+ TEMRA repertoires contained five.

The sequenced sample was CD8+ T cells from PBMCs. The chain couples TRBV2 to TRBJ1-2; 8 bases are a match to TRBD1. This clonotype was sampled from a human donor with Susac syndrome. CDR3 sequence: CASRQGIANYGYTF. CDR3 in DNA: TGTGCCAGCCGACAGGGGATAGCTAACTATGGCTACACCTTC.